This TCR beta chain was recovered during a study of cytomegalovirus exposure and HLA in healthy donors (dated by TCRdb to the late 2010s). For the wider study: According to an earlier analysis of several hundred of the donors, 200 million or so T cells yielded 120 million or so unique TCR beta sequences and 276 Gb of sequence data. An early release covering roughly 580 HLA-typed donors comprised roughly 300 gigabases of sequencing data and around 86 million unique TCR sequences. The genetic ancestry cluster associated with self-reported Caucasian donors included around 76% of the 398 genotyped donors. The study was designed to test whether signatures of past pathogen exposure could be identified by cataloging public T cell receptors. The T cell repertoires of 670 or so subjects were profiled by immunosequencing and related to cytomegalovirus serostatus. Besides the first cohort of 666 subjects, a separate validation cohort made up of 90 to 150 different subjects was used. To predict cytomegalovirus infection status, the study brought together high-throughput TCR immunosequencing, statistical association of individual TCRs with disease status, and machine learning. To study patterns of TCR occurrence, a later analysis re-analyzed previously published TCR beta repertoires from several hundred donors and added high-resolution HLA genotyping. In the later analysis, no new phenotypic data were used to find candidate immune exposures; instead, reliance was placed on TCR beta sequences and their occurrence across donors. In an earlier analysis of a few hundred of the donors, high-throughput TCR beta sequencing was used to judge whether each TCR beta V gene segment behaved as functional or pseudogenic. Donor age, sex, ethnicity and CMV serostatus were compiled alongside the repertoire data. Genome-wide SNP genotypes for about 55% of the roughly 670 donors were used in a later genetic analysis, which treated that subset as a discovery cohort. All discovery cohort repertoires had been generated using a single sequencing platform. HLA typing included class I and class II loci at four-digit resolution. The number of donors typed differed by locus, with about 629-640 for A, B, C, DRB1 and DQB1, roughly 520 for DQA1, 600 to 610 for DPA1, and around 460 for DPB1. About 5 DR-DQ haplotypes were handled as single units for association and clustering, since linkage in the cohort was strong. Among some 400 genotyped donors of the cohort, an average of approximately 240,000 unique TCR beta nucleotide sequences was sequenced per donor, of which about 18% were non-productive. Overall study outcomes, separate from this receptor: According to a later analysis, TCR association rates differed among HLA loci, with DRB1 alleles showing the most associated TCRs and HLA-C alleles showing the fewest. In the study, approximately 160 TCR beta chains were listed as associated with cytomegalovirus. A later analysis found that HLA-associated TCR beta chains were more clonally expanded and had lower generation probabilities than equally common non-associated chains. Linkage disequilibrium might explain the correlated functional status among segregating V segments, but an unknown experimental factor could not be excluded. In a later genetic analysis, a missense DCLRE1C variant was associated with V-gene and J-gene trimming of TCR beta chains, and the association was replicated in an independent cohort. Strong co-occurrence of HLA alleles, especially DR and DQ, made assigning TCR associations to individual alleles difficult. According to a later genetic analysis, donors in an Asian-associated ancestry cluster had fewer N-insertions in productive TCRs than the approximately 700-donor mean. Specific HLA alleles were associated with 16,951 TCR beta sequences at a false discovery rate of 0.05 in a later analysis. In an earlier analysis of about 600 of the donors, most TCR beta V segments appeared in productive rearrangements about 90% or about 30% of the time, broadly matching IMGT annotations. According to a later analysis, most CMV-associated TCR beta chains appeared to be HLA-restricted, and the HLA associations seemed to be driven largely by CMV exposure. In vitro tests confirmed that a few of the cytomegalovirus-associated TCR beta chains recognize cytomegalovirus antigens. A cluster of highly shared sequence variants was judged likely to be a technical artifact of the sequencing pipeline. Because counts were too low, approximately 18 rarely observed V segments, including chromosome 9 orphons, were excluded from the earlier analysis of roughly 580 of the donors. It was suggested by the authors that the approach could potentially be generalized to other disease states and immunological phenotypes. The classifier was reported to diagnose cytomegalovirus status with high specificity and sensitivity in both the original and validation cohorts. Some IMGT-functional V segments, including TRBV6-2 and TRBV6-3, could not be distinguished by the 87-base-pair reads and were therefore excluded. A further reported finding was that TCR beta sequences accurately predicted the HLA-A and HLA-B alleles for most subjects in the first cohort. Sequencing depth was assumed to be roughly uniform across donors in the presence/absence analyses, though that assumption may not hold. According to a later analysis, parvovirus B19, influenza, CMV and Epstein-Barr virus appeared linked to several top co-occurrence clusters. Across donors, most TCR sequences were observed very rarely, whereas some public TCRs were present in many individuals. Because some donors lacked HLA typing at each locus, the association tests relied only on the typed subset. CMV serostatus was the only immune exposure information available for the cohort. Only TCR beta chains were sequenced in this cohort, and the absence of alpha or paired-chain data limited detectable features.

Notes on this clone: Its antigen remains undetermined.

Preparation of the library involved the immunoSEQ multiplex PCR assay. The multiplex PCR relied on a mix of 60 forward primers for TCR Vbeta segments and 13 reverse primers for TCR Jbeta segments. The CDR3 region of rearranged TCR beta genes was amplified from genomic DNA by a multiplex PCR assay. The Illumina HiSeq System was used to sequence the amplified TCR beta libraries as 87-base-pair reads. As for the original processing: Across the 666 repertoires, a later analysis counted tens of millions of unique TCR beta chains, roughly 11 million of which were shared by at least two donors. To remove PCR and sequencing errors, raw reads were error-corrected and collapsed into unique sequences using a nearest-neighbor algorithm that merged closely related sequences. CDR3 sequences were aligned to IMGT reference sequences to assign V, D and J gene segments. For a sequence to be retained, at least a six-nucleotide match to both a V gene segment and a J gene segment was required. Rearrangements were called productive when the CDR3 lacked stop codons and stayed in frame with V and J; all others were non-productive. Following IMGT convention, CDR3 was defined as the stretch from the second conserved V-encoded cysteine to the conserved J-encoded phenylalanine. The earlier analysis of approximately 500 of the donors excluded sequences that lacked an unambiguous match to a single V gene segment. In an earlier analysis of 587 of the donors, V segments were called functional above 56.7% productive rearrangements and were called segregating when the between-donor standard deviation exceeded 5%. A statistical classification framework was developed to diagnose cytomegalovirus status using the catalog of TCR beta chain sequences. In a later analysis, TCR nucleotide sequences were compared against IMGT/GENE-DB human TR gene sequences so that V and J genes could be assigned. Using the TCRdist pipeline, a later analysis assigned CDR3 sequences along with most-parsimonious VDJ recombination scenarios. In a later analysis, each TCR beta chain was defined by its CDR3 amino acid sequence together with its V-gene family, and reads lacking a unique V-gene family were excluded. In a later analysis, 550 to 650 highly shared, low-generation-probability nucleotide sequences were removed to address suspected cross-contamination and a sequencing artifact. In a later analysis, a clonal expansion index for each public chain was calculated from normalized within-repertoire ranks of inferred template counts. In a later analysis, generation probabilities were computed with a VDJ recombination model fitted to out-of-frame rearrangements, and the resulting probabilities were checked against IGoR. A later analysis scored TCR-TCR, TCR-HLA and TCR-CMV co-occurrence with hypergeometric tests, applying a repertoire-size bias correction to TCR pairs. A later analysis estimated false discovery rates by permuting HLA or CMV assignments 20 times. In a later analysis, co-occurring TCRs were grouped using DBSCAN, with TCRdist sequence similarity added in when clustering inside HLA-allele-positive subsets. For co-occurrence clustering, repertoires with fewer than 30,000 or more than 120,000 public chains were excluded, along with a handful of repertoires with anomalous nucleotide sharing. TCRdb provides this immuneACCESS table in a form limited to in-frame rearrangements. Some clones are lacking; in checked studies, under half of them reflect an unresolved V gene, and why the rest are absent is not known. The DNA gave D and trimming, while V, J and clone size come from that table. The table for this sample shows over 100,000 clones. The ten top clones hold approximately 1.8% of the sample.

For this chain, trimming is 3 bases at the V end and 4 bases at the J end, and the number of junction bases without a gene match is 7. CDR1 SQVTM and CDR2 ANQGSEA were looked up in the germline V gene. The CDR3 holds 14 amino acids from the cysteine to the phenylalanine. Left in the record is the CDR3 DNA by itself, 42 bases read in frame from the first base. In total, about 650 healthy bone marrow donors made up the cohort. At the time of sampling, all cohort members were nominally healthy, though unrecorded immune exposures were likely present. The donor was CMV seronegative and was included in the group of a few hundred seronegative cohort members. Each donor provided a peripheral blood sample, and peripheral blood mononuclear cells were used for TCR beta sequencing. Genomic DNA extraction from the blood cell samples was performed with the Qiagen DNeasy Blood Extraction Kit.

The sample taken for sequencing was PBMCs. This receptor chain uses TRBV29-1 and TRBJ1-1; 8 central nucleotides agree with TRBD1. The receptor was derived from a man aged 18 to 29 in good health and CMV-seronegative. The DNA sequence is TGCAGCGTTGACGCAGGGGGCGAGGGCACTGAAGCTTTCTTT. This encodes CSVDAGGEGTEAFF.